Sequencing of this TCR beta chain was carried out in a study of cytomegalovirus exposure and HLA in healthy donors. V lost 1 base and J 0 bases, leaving 8 bases between the germline ends. The CDR3 loop spans 15 amino acids. The germline CDR1 and CDR2 sequences are SGHRS and YFSETQ. The PCR had 60 Vbeta and 13 Jbeta primers. Sequencing was performed with immunoSEQ multiplex PCR; in TCRdb, only in-frame clones are kept and a portion is missing. The sample contains roughly 120,000 clones, about 60% of which appear only once. Sequenced material: PBMCs. The TCR originated in a man aged 35-49 years in good health and CMV-seropositive. The chain carries TRBV5-1 and TRBJ2-1; no clear D gene. The CDR3 here is CASSLFPVSYNEQFF. CDR3 nucleotides: TGCGCCAGCAGCTTGTTCCCGGTCTCCTACAATGAGCAGTTCTTC.